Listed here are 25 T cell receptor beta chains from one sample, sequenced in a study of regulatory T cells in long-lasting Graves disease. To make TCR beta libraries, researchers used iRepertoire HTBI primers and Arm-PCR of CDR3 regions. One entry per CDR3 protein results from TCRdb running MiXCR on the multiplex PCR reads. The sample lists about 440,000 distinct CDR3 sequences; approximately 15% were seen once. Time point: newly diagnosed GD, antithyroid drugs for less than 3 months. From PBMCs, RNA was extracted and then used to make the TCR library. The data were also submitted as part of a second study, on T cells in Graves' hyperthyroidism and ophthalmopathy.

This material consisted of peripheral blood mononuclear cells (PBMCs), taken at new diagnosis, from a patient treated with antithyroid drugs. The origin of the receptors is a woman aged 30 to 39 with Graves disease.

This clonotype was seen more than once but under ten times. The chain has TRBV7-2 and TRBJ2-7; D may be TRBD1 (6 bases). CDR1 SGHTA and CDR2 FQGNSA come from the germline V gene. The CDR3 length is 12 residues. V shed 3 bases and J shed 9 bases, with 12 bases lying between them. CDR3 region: CASSFTGTRQYF. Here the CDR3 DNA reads TGTGCCAGCAGCTTCACCGGGACAAGGCAGTACTTC.

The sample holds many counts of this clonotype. Here the CDR3 reads CASSGGTVNEQFF. The CDR3 region has the DNA TGTGCCAGCAGCGGAGGGACCGTCAATGAGCAGTTCTTC. The rearrangement links TRBV7-3 to TRBJ2-1; possible D gene TRBD2, 6 bases. The germline V gene has CDR1 SGHTA and CDR2 FQGTGA. The CDR3 consists of 13 residues. V was cut by 5 bases and J by 6 bases, with 11 bases left in between.

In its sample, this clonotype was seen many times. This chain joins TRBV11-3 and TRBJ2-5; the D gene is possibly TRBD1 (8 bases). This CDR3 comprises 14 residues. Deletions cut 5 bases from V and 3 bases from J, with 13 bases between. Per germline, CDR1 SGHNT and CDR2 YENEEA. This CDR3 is CASSQQGGEETQYF. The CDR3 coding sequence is TGTGCCAGCAGCCAACAGGGGGGGGAAGAGACCCAGTACTTC.

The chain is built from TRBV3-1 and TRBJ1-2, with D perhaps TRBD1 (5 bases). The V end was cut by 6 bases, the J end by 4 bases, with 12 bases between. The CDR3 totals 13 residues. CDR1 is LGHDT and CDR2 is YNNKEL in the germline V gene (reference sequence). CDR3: CASRGRGGYGYTF. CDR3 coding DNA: TGTGCCAGCAGGGGGAGGGGAGGCTATGGCTACACCTTC.

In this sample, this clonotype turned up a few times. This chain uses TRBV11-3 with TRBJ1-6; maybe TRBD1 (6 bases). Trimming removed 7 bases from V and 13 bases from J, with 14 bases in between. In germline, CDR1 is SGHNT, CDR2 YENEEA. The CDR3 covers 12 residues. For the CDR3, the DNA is TGTGCCAGCAACCGGACAGATTATCCCCTCCACTTT. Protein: CASNRTDYPLHF.

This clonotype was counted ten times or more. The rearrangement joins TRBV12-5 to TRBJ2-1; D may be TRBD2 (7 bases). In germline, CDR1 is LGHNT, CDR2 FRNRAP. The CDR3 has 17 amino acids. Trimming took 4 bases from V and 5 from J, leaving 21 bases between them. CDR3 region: CASGSGWGLAENNEQFF. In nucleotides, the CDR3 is TGTGCTAGTGGTTCGGGATGGGGGCTAGCGGAGAACAATGAGCAGTTCTTC. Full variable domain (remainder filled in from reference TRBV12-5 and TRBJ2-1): DARVTQTPRHKVTEMGQEVTMRCQPILGHNTVFWYRQTMMQGLELLAYFRNRAPLDDSGMPKDRFSAEMPDATLATLKIQPSEPRDSAVYFCASGSGWGLAENNEQFFGPGTRLTVL.

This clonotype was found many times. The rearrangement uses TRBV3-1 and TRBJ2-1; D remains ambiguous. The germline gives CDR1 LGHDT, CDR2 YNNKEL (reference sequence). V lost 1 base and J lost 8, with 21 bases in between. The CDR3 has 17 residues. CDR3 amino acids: CASSQGLVFHFWDEQFF. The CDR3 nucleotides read TGTGCCAGCAGCCAAGGGCTCGTCTTTCATTTTTGGGATGAGCAGTTCTTC.

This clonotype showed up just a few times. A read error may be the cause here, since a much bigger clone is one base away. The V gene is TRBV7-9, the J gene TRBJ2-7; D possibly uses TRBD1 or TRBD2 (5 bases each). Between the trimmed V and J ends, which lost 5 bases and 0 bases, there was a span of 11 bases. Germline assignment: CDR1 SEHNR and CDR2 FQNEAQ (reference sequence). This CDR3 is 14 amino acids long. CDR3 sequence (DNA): TGTGCCAGCAGCCCCCGGGACGTCTCCTACGAGCAGTACTTC. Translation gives CASSPRDVSYEQYF.

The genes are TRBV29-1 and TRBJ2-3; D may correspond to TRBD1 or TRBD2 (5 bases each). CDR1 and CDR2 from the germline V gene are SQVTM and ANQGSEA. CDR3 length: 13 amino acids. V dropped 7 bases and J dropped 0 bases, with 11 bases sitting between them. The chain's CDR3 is CSAKRDSTDTQYF. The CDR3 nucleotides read TGCAGCGCAAAACGGGACAGCACAGATACGCAGTATTTT.

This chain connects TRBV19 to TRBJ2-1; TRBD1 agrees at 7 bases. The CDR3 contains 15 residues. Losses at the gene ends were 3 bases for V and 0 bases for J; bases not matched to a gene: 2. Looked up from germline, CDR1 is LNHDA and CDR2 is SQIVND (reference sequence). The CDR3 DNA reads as TGTGCCAGTAGTATGGGACAGACCTCCTACAATGAGCAGTTCTTC. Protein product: CASSMGQTSYNEQFF.

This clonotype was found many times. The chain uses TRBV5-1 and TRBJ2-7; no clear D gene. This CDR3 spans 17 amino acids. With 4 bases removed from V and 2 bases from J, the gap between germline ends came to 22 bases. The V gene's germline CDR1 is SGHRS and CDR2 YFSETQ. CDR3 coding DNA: TGCGCCAGCAGCGAAAATCCCCAAATAAGCGACCCCTACGAGCAGTACTTC. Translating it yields CASSENPQISDPYEQYF.

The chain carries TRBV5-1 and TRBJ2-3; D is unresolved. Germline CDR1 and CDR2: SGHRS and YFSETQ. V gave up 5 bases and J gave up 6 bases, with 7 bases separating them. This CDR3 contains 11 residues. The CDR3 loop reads CASRMSDTQYF. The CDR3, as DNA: TGCGCCAGCAGAATGTCCGATACGCAGTATTTT.

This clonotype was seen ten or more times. The CDR3 coding sequence is TGTGCCAGCAGTGTATCGGGGAATCCGTACGAGCAGTACTTC. It codes for CASSVSGNPYEQYF. The chain carries TRBV2 and TRBJ2-7, with a possible D match to TRBD2 (5 bases). Germline CDR1 is SNHLY and CDR2 is FYNNEI. V lost 4 bases and J 4 bases, leaving 14 bases between the germline ends. The CDR3 runs to 14 residues. Looking up the rest from reference TRBV2 and TRBJ2-7 gives the full variable domain: EPEVTQTPSHQVTQMGQEVILRCVPISNHLYFYWYRQILGQKVEFLVSFYNNEISEKSEIFDDQFSVERPDGSNFTLKIRSTKLEDSAMYFCASSVSGNPYEQYFGPGTRLTVT.

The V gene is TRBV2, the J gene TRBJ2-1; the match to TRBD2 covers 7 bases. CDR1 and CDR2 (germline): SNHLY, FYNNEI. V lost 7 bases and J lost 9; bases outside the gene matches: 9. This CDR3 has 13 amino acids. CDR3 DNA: TGTGCCAGCACCGCGGGAGTTGGCGGTGAGCAGTTCTTC. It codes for CASTAGVGGEQFF. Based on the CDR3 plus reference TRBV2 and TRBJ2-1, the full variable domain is EPEVTQTPSHQVTQMGQEVILRCVPISNHLYFYWYRQILGQKVEFLVSFYNNEISEKSEIFDDQFSVERPDGSNFTLKIRSTKLEDSAMYFCASTAGVGGEQFFGPGTRLTVL.

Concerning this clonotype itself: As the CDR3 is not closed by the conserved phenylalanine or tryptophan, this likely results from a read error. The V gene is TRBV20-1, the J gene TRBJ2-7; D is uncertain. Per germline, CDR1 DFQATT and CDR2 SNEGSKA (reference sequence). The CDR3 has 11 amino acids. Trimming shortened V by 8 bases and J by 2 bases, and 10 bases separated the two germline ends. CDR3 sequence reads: CSTQRTYEQYL. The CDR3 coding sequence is TGCAGTACCCAGAGAACCTACGAGCAGTACCTC.

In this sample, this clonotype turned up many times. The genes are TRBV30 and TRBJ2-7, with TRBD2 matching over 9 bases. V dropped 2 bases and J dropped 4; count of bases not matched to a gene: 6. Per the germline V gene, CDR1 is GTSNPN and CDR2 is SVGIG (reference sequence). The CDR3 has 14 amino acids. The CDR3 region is CAWSQLAGEYEQYF. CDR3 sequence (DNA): TGTGCCTGGAGTCAACTAGCGGGCGAGTACGAGCAGTACTTC.

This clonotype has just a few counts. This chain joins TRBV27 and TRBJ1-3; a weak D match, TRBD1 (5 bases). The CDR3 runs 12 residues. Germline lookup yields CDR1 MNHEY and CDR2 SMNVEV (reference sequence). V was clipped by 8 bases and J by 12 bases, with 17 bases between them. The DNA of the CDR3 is TGTGCCAGCCGATCTTTTATTGGGGGCATATATTTT. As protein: CASRSFIGGIYF.

CDR3 region: CASSAYGVLADTQYF. CDR3 in DNA: TGTGCCAGCAGCGCGTATGGCGTTTTGGCAGATACGCAGTATTTT. The rearrangement links TRBV7-9 to TRBJ2-3; no definite D call. CDR1 SEHNR and CDR2 FQNEAQ come from the germline V gene (reference sequence). The CDR3 runs 15 residues. The V and J ends lost 5 bases and 4 bases respectively, with 16 bases between them.

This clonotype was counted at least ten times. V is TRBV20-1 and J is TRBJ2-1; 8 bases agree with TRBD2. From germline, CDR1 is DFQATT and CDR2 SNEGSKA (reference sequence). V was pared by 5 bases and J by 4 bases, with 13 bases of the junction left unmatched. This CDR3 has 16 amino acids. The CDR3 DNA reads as TGCAGTGCTGGGGGGAGACGGAGCGGGAGTTACAATGAGCAGTTCTTC. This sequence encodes CSAGGRRSGSYNEQFF.

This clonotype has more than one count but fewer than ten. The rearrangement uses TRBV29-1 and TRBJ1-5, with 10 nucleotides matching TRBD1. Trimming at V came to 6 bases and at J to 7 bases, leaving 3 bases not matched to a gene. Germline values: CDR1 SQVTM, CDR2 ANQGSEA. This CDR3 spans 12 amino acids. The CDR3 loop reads CSVRTGGQPQHF. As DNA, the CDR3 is TGCAGCGTGAGGACAGGGGGACAGCCCCAGCATTTT.

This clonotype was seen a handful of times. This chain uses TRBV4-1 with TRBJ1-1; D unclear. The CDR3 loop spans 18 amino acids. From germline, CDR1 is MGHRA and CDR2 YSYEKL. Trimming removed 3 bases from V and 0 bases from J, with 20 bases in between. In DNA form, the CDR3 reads TGCGCCAGCAGCCATGGAGGCTTTGGCGACTTTGTGAACACTGAAGCTTTCTTT. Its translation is CASSHGGFGDFVNTEAFF.

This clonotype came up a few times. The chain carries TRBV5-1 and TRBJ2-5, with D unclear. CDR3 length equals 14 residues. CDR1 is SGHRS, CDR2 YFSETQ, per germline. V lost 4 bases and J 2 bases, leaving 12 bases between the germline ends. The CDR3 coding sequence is TGCGCCAGCAGCCCGGGCAGCACACAAGAGACCCAGTACTTC. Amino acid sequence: CASSPGSTQETQYF. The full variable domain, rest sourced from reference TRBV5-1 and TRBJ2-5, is KAGVTQTPRYLIKTRGQQVTLSCSPISGHRSVSWYQQTPGQGLQFLFEYFSETQRNKGNFPGRFSGRQFSNSRSEMNVSTLELGDSALYLCASSPGSTQETQYFGPGTRLLVL.

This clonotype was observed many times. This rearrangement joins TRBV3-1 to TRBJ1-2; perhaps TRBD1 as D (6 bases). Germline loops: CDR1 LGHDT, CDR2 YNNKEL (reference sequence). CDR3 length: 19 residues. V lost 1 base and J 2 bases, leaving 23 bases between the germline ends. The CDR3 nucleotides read TGTGCCAGCAGCCAAGTCCGGGGGGGGACACGCGGGGGCAACTATGGCTACACCTTC. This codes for CASSQVRGGTRGGNYGYTF.

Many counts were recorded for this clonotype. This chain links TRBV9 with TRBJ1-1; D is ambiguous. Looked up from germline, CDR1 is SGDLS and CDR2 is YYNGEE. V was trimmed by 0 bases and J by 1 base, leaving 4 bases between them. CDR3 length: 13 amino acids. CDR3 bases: TGTGCCAGCAGCGTAGGTAAGAACACTGAAGCTTTCTTT. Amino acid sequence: CASSVGKNTEAFF.

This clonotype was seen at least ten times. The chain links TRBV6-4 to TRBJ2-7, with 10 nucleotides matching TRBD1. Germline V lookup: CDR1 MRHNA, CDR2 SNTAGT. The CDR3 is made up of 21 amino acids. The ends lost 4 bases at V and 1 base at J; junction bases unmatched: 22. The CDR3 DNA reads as TGTGCCAGCAGTGCCGTTTGCGGGACAGGGGCCGGAGAGTCGGCGTCCTACGAGCAGTACTTC. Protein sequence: CASSAVCGTGAGESASYEQYF.